Given below is one T cell receptor (beta chain) in context. The antigen remains undetermined. With 5 bases clipped from V and 2 bases from J, the junction kept 8 bases outside the gene matches. Looked up from germline, CDR1 is MNHEY and CDR2 is SMNVEV (reference sequence). The CDR3 consists of 16 residues. Researchers amplified the TCR beta CDR3 regions from RNA transcripts. HTBI primers were the set used in a first-round RT-PCR of the TCR CDR3. TCRdb reanalysed the multiplex PCR reads using MiXCR and keeps one entry per CDR3 protein. The table shows hundreds of thousands of distinct CDR3 sequences, with about 45% occurring only once. On the basis of clinical symptoms, serum thyroxine and TRAb, thyroid ultrasound and orbital computed tomography, diagnoses were made. This sample was taken from a study of T cells in Graves' hyperthyroidism and ophthalmopathy. General study points: Ophthalmopathy was identified by the model a median 6.5 months ahead of onset. Most thyroid clonotypes expanded above 0.001 were also detected in blood. Stable hyperthyroidism and ophthalmopathy were separated using 13 V-J signatures.

The chain carries TRBV27 and TRBJ2-5; 10 positions match TRBD2. This sequence was found in an adult man with Graves' disease, either hyperthyroidism or ophthalmopathy (not recorded which). The sequencing input was peripheral blood or thyroid tissue (not recorded which). CDR3 in amino acids: CASSPLNSGGQETQYF. In nucleotides, the CDR3 is TGTGCCAGCAGTCCCCTTAATAGCGGGGGGCAAGAGACCCAGTACTTC.